This T cell receptor (beta chain) is drawn from a study of OX40 agonist ivuxolimab in advanced cancers. Some background on the complete study: Ivuxolimab was an agonistic, fully human IgG2 monoclonal antibody directed against OX40 (CD134), a costimulatory receptor. Intravenous ivuxolimab was administered to patients every 2 weeks at six dose levels: 0.01, 0.1, 0.3, 1.5, 3 and 10 mg/kg. Of the 50 to 55 dose-escalation patients, hepatocellular carcinoma was present in approximately 20, melanoma in some 15, renal cell carcinoma in 9 and head and neck cancer in 9. The dose-escalation cohort was about 83% male with a mean age of roughly 60 years, ranging from about 20 to 80. Prior anti-PD-1, anti-PD-L1 or anti-CTLA-4 therapy was permitted, and about two fifths of dose-escalation patients had received checkpoint inhibitors. Three dose-escalation patients achieved partial responses, one with hepatocellular carcinoma and two with cutaneous melanoma. Peripheral TCRbeta sequencing was intended to test whether TCR sequence diversity was altered and clonal T-cell expansion was caused by ivuxolimab. The paper covers the monotherapy dose-escalation part of the phase I ivuxolimab trial, which included N of about 50 patients.

Broader findings and caveats from the paper: The antigen specificity of the peripheral T cells that underwent clonal expansion was not determined. Low levels of normalized T-cell clonal expansion were also seen in some nonresponding patients. After ivuxolimab, expanded clones were on average more numerous among CD8+ T cells than among CD4+ T cells. At doses of 0.1 to 3.0 mg/kg, clonal expansion of both CD4+ and CD8+ blood T cells was observed from baseline to week 6. In the 0.1-3.0 mg/kg groups, partial responders were among the patients with the lowest normalized peripheral clonal expansion, particularly in CD8+ T cells.

Unmatched junction bases come to 6, with V trimmed by 7 bases and J by 1 base. The CDR1 and CDR2 encoded by the germline V gene are MDHEN and SYDVKM. Measured from the cysteine to the phenylalanine, the CDR3 is 14 residues long. The sequence is cut down to CDR3 DNA, 42 bases in frame from base 1. Patients with a history of autoimmune disease or receiving systemic immunosuppression were excluded from the trial. In every dose cohort, peripheral blood was drawn for TCR sequencing at baseline, cycle 4 day 1, and cycle 7 day 1. Samples came from an open-label, multicenter, first-in-human phase I dose-escalation trial of ivuxolimab. Adults with locally advanced or metastatic melanoma, renal cell, hepatocellular, or head and neck squamous cell carcinoma were enrolled in the trial. CD4+ and CD8+ T cells were sorted separately from peripheral blood before TCR sequencing. On this clone: Its antigen has not been determined. No base qualities exist here, and no much larger clone lies one base off it.

To sequence the TCRbeta CDR3 region, genomic DNA was isolated from the sorted cells. The immunoSEQ Assay was used for sequencing of TCRbeta CDR3 regions. The source is immuneACCESS, and TCRdb retained only in-frame sequences with V and J called. Part of the clones is not carried over; for the studies checked, unresolved V genes explain less than half of this, and the remainder is unexplained. For this sample the table gives approximately 69,000 clones, of which around nine tenths were detected only once. Jointly, the top ten make up approximately 2.6% of the sample. The receptor was isolated from an adult with an advanced solid tumor such as melanoma, head and neck, liver or kidney cancer. The receptor chain draws on TRBV28 and TRBJ1-1; a stretch of 7 junction bases matches TRBD1. The sequencing here drew on CD4+ or CD8+ T cells sorted from blood, taken in a trial of the OX40 agonist ivuxolimab. The nucleotide sequence is given as TGTGCCAGCACCCTAGGGGGCGCGAACACTGAAGCTTTCTTT. This translates into CASTLGGANTEAFF. The reference TRBV28 and TRBJ1-1 proteins fill in what lies around the CDR3, so the full variable domain reads DVKVTQSSRYLVKRTGEKVFLECVQDMDHENMFWYRQDPGLGLRLIYFSYDVKMKEKGDIPEGYSVSREKKERFSLILESASTNQTSMYLCASTLGGANTEAFFGQGTRLTVV.